This T cell receptor beta chain was recovered during a study of CD8 T cells in Susac syndrome. Each Susac syndrome patient had definite or probable disease by recently defined criteria. Negative isolation was applied to CD8+ and CD4+ T cells, and FACS enrichment was applied to TEMRA cells. It was with random hexamers that roughly 0.5 to 1 ug RNA was reverse transcribed. In TCRdb, the immunoSEQ multiplex PCR reads were re-called with MiXCR into one record per CDR3 protein. Of about 140,000 distinct CDR3 sequences listed, approximately 95% were seen once; the top ten hold more than 0.14%. The sequencing input was CD4+ T cells from PBMCs. The TCR comes from a human donor with Susac syndrome.

The CDR3 region has the DNA TGCAGCGTTGAAGTCCGGGGAGACACTGAAGCTTTCTTT. Translating it yields CSVEVRGDTEAFF. The chain carries TRBV29-1 and TRBJ1-1; D remains ambiguous. Trimming took 1 base from V and 3 from J, leaving 9 bases between them. CDR3 size: 13 residues. Germline CDR1 SQVTM, CDR2 ANQGSEA.